The rows below give T cell receptor beta chains drawn from one sample of a study of blood T cell repertoires in COVID-19. Measured with immunoSEQ multiplex PCR; TCRdb has only the in-frame clones, and not every one. The sample includes some 110,000 clones, 65% to 80% of them seen just once. The material sequenced was peripheral blood. These receptors were taken from a man aged 50 or older with acute or convalescent COVID-19. Both conserved end residues are part of each CDR3. The order of the fields is J gene, V gene, CDR3 protein.

TRBJ2-7,TRBV7-9,CASSLETLINYEQYF
TRBJ2-7,TRBV3-1/TRBV3-2,CASSQGGYEQYF
TRBJ2-5,TRBV29-1,CSVLQREEQETQYF
TRBJ1-2,TRBV4-1,CASSPLTGDYGYTF
TRBJ2-5,TRBV18,CASSPPSSGMGTQYF
TRBJ1-3,TRBV30,CAWSPGTGVFGNTIYF
TRBJ2-1,TRBV5-1,CASSLGQVGAWNEQFF
TRBJ1-3,TRBV7-6,CASSLSGSGNTIYF
TRBJ2-3,TRBV6-6,CASSYYRGDTQYF
TRBJ1-5,TRBV19,CASSYTGGRSNQPQHF
TRBJ1-3,TRBV9,CASTSGTGVSAGNTIYF
TRBJ2-7,TRBV10-3,CAIRDNYEQYF
TRBJ2-2,TRBV28,CASSPNRERGFELFF
TRBJ1-5,TRBV19,CASSIEWPSNQPQHF
TRBJ2-3,TRBV6-5,CASSYHFTDTQYF
TRBJ1-5,TRBV28,CASRWTGGVDQPQHF
TRBJ2-3,TRBV7-6,CASSLAETGEANTQYF
TRBJ2-7,TRBV2,CASRGGMWDEQYF
TRBJ1-3,TRBV19,CASSIGQPGNTIYF
TRBJ2-5,TRBV7-7,CASSVDREETQYF
TRBJ2-3,TRBV7-9,CASSLASGDTQYF
TRBJ1-3,TRBV7-8,CASSPRQAVSGNTIYF
TRBJ2-2,TRBV6-4,CASGQTGELFF
TRBJ2-5,TRBV19,CASSITSRETQYF
TRBJ2-1,TRBV7-2,CASWASSLWLVHEQFF
TRBJ2-5,TRBV5-1,CASSQGTVPQETQYF
TRBJ2-1,TRBV5-1,CASSLVGSWGNEQFF
TRBJ2-1,TRBV29-1,CSVYPSGSYNEQFF
TRBJ1-1,TRBV6-5,CASRDISPNTEAFF
TRBJ1-4,TRBV18,CASSPSGVGEKLFF
TRBJ2-7,TRBV10-3,CATSGTSGSYEQYF
TRBJ2-3,TRBV2,CAGGLPGSGTDTQYF
TRBJ1-2,TRBV27,CASKLGANYGYTF
TRBJ2-7,TRBV30,CARRGYHSYEQYF
TRBJ1-4,TRBV30,CAWSQGAGKLFF
TRBJ2-1,TRBV6-5,CASSPTVQRGNEQFF
TRBJ1-2,TRBV6-5,CASSYEAGGGYGYTF